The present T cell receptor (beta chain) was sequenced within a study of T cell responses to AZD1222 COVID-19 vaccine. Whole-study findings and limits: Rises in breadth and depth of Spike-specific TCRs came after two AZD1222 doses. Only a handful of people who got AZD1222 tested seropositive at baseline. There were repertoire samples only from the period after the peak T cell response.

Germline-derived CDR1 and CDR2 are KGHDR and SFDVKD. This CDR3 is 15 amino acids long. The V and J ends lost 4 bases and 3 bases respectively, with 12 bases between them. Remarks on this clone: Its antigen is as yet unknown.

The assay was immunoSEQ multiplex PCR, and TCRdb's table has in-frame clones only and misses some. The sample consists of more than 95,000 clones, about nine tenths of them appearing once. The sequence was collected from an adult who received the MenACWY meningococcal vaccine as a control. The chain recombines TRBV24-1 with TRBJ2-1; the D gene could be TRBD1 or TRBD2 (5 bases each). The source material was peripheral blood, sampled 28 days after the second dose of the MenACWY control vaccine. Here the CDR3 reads CATSDSDGGYNEQFF. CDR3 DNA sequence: TGTGCCACCAGTGACTCGGATGGGGGCTACAATGAGCAGTTCTTC.